This T cell receptor (beta chain) derives from a study of blood T cell repertoires in COVID-19 (TCRdb year 2020). About the investigation overall: The collaborator samples originated in the United States, Italy and Spain and spanned the acute and convalescent phases of COVID-19. Where available, HLA class I and class II types were taken from metadata supplied by the sample provider and were not determined by assay-based typing. Sample metadata almost always included a de-identified subject ID, COVID-19 status, age in years and sex. The dataset comprised deeply sampled blood TCRbeta repertoires from subjects exposed to, actively infected with, or recovered from COVID-19. The samples were drawn from the first 160 participants of the ongoing ImmuneRACE study and from 1,254 subjects provided by 6 global collaborators. A freely available public database, intended as a resource for researchers studying the immune response to SARS-CoV-2, is where the repertoires were released. The material from the prospective study consisted of cDNA or gDNA derived from T cells, B-cell-depleted T cells, or PBMCs. On the study overall, not on this receptor specifically: Clinical and demographic metadata were provided uncurated, with the amount varying by source and participant.

On this clone itself: This clone's antigen is unknown. Base qualities are not at hand, and no much larger clone is one base apart.

CDR1 is given as KGHDR and CDR2 as SFDVKD, both from the germline V gene. The CDR3, from cysteine to phenylalanine, totals 15 residues. The entry retains the CDR3 DNA only, 45 bases that are in frame from base 1. A distance of 9 bases separates the germline ends of V and J, which lose 0 bases and 4 bases respectively. At one collaborating source in Seattle, patients were enrolled during active infection and were followed longitudinally through the course of disease. Collaborating institutions collected whole blood in K2EDTA tubes following their own protocols. Collaborator samples were shipped for TCRbeta analysis as frozen whole blood, isolated PBMCs, or DNA extracted from either sample type. The immunoSEQ Assay, a bias-controlled multiplex PCR, was used to amplify TCRbeta CDR3 regions from genomic DNA. In the source study's methods: Within the assay, amplification of reference gene primers was used to estimate how many nucleated cells each sample contained. To quantify the absolute abundance of each unique TCRbeta CDR3 rearrangement, sequence reads were collapsed and filtered. For each sample, productive Simpson clonality was calculated as the square root of Simpson's diversity index over productive rearrangements. The table comes from immuneACCESS by way of TCRdb, which keeps in-frame sequences with V and J called. Part of the clones is missing from these tables; in studies checked, under half for an unresolved V gene and the rest for unknown reasons. D and trimming come from the DNA, and the V and J calls and clone size come from that table. This sample gives some 80,000 clones in total; almost 85% of them show up just once. The ten top clones hold more than 9.5% of the sample.

The chain is made from TRBV24-1 and TRBJ1-3; no D gene is confidently identified. The sample was peripheral blood. This clonotype originated in a man aged 45-65 years with COVID-19, enrolled during active disease. This receptor has the CDR3 CATSDLDREGNTIYF. The nucleotide sequence reads TGTGCCACCAGTGATTTGGACCGGGAGGGAAACACCATATATTTT.